The 18 T cell receptor beta chains below come from one sample, sequenced in a study of cytomegalovirus exposure and HLA in healthy donors. Only in-frame clones appear in the TCRdb table, and some are missing; sequencing was by immunoSEQ multiplex PCR. The sample records approximately 200,000 clones, 65% to 90% being singletons. Sequenced: PBMCs. The source of these receptors is a young woman in good health and CMV-seropositive.

This chain uses TRBV6-5 with TRBJ2-5; 10 positions agree with TRBD2. Germline CDR1 is MNHEY and CDR2 is SVGAGI. J gave up 5 bases and V 6 bases, and 0 bases lay outside the gene matches. The CDR3 extends over 12 amino acids. This CDR3 reads CASRTSGETQYF. In DNA, the CDR3 is TGTGCCAGCAGGACTAGCGGGGAGACCCAGTACTTC.

The chain uses TRBV11-2 and TRBJ2-1, with 7 bases lining up with TRBD1. The CDR3 contains 13 residues. The V and J ends lost 9 bases and 7 bases, in that order; junction bases with no gene match: 9. CDR1 SGHAT and CDR2 FQNNGV come from the germline V gene. In DNA form, the CDR3 reads TGTGCCAGTAGACAGGGTTTGAGGAATGAGCAGTTCTTC. The encoded protein is CASRQGLRNEQFF.

The chain couples TRBV28 to TRBJ1-5; unclear D gene. The CDR3 has 15 amino acids. CDR1 MDHEN and CDR2 SYDVKM come from the germline V gene. V dropped 6 bases and J dropped 1 base, with 13 bases sitting between them. In DNA, the CDR3 is TGTGCCAGCAGCCCCCGGCGAGGGAGCAATCAGCCCCAGCATTTT. Translating it yields CASSPRRGSNQPQHF.

This clone was observed once. V and J are TRBV15 and TRBJ1-5, with D unclear. The germline CDR1 and CDR2 sequences are LNHNV and YYDKDF (reference sequence). Between the trimmed V and J ends, which lost 0 bases and 1 base, there was a span of 7 bases. The CDR3 spans 15 residues. CDR3 in amino acids: CATSRDPGSNQPQHF. The CDR3 coding sequence is TGTGCCACCAGCAGAGATCCGGGGAGCAATCAGCCCCAGCATTTT.

The chain combines TRBV30 with TRBJ2-5; D not resolved. CDR3 size: 13 residues. With 0 bases removed from V and 5 bases from J, the gap between germline ends came to 10 bases. Germline V gene data show CDR1 as GTSNPN and CDR2 as SVGIG (reference sequence). The CDR3 reads CAWSVRVRETQYF. The DNA for the CDR3 is TGTGCCTGGAGTGTACGGGTTCGGGAGACCCAGTACTTC.

The V and J genes are TRBV18 and TRBJ2-1, with TRBD1 matching 8 bases. This CDR3 comprises 16 residues. V gave up 0 bases and J gave up 1 base; unmatched junction bases: 2. CDR1 is KGHSH, CDR2 LQKENI, per germline. For the CDR3, the DNA is TGTGCCAGCTCACCACCGAACAGGGGGTCCTACAATGAGCAGTTCTTC. Its protein is CASSPPNRGSYNEQFF.

This clone is a singleton in its sample. The J gene is TRBJ2-1, the V gene TRBV2; weak D call: TRBD1 (6 bases). The V end lost 2 bases, the J end lost 6 bases, and 11 bases lay between the germline ends. Germline-derived CDR1 and CDR2 are SNHLY and FYNNEI. There are 14 residues in the CDR3. The CDR3 DNA reads TGTGCCAGCAGTGAATACAGGGCTAGCAATGAGCAGTTCTTC. This translates into CASSEYRASNEQFF.

The gene calls are TRBV27 and TRBJ2-7; TRBD2 agrees at 7 bases. Germline V gene lookup returns CDR1 MNHEY and CDR2 SMNVEV (reference sequence). This CDR3 has 16 residues. J was trimmed by 4 bases and V by 3 bases; bases with no gene match: 12. The CDR3 loop reads CASSFKGGGRTYEQYF. DNA for the CDR3: TGTGCCAGCAGTTTTAAGGGAGGCGGGAGAACTTACGAGCAGTACTTC.

The chain uses TRBV6-5 and TRBJ2-7; TRBD2 aligns across 9 bases. Trimming removed 4 bases from V and 1 base from J; junction bases left unmatched: 2. Germline V gives CDR1 MNHEY, CDR2 SVGAGI. This CDR3 spans 14 amino acids. The CDR3 here is CASSFSGGSYEQYF. The CDR3 DNA follows: TGTGCCAGCAGTTTTAGCGGGGGATCCTACGAGCAGTACTTC.

This sequence joins TRBV6-6 and TRBJ1-2; D possibly corresponds to TRBD1 (6 bases). Germline CDR1 is MNHNY and CDR2 is SVGAGI (reference sequence). The CDR3 has 11 amino acids. Deletions cut 7 bases from V and 7 bases from J, with 10 bases between. The CDR3 nucleotides read TGTGCCAGCACGGCAGGGGCTGGCTACACCTTC. Translation: CASTAGAGYTF.

The rearrangement uses TRBV6-5 and TRBJ2-7; D might be TRBD2 (6 bases). This CDR3 contains 16 residues. V was clipped by 2 bases and J by 0 bases, with 14 bases between them. CDR1 is MNHEY, CDR2 SVGAGI, per germline. This CDR3 reads CASSYLGRGSSYEQYF. The CDR3 DNA is TGTGCCAGCAGTTACCTTGGCCGGGGGAGCTCCTACGAGCAGTACTTC.

Only one count was recorded for this clone. The chain is built from TRBV6-5 and TRBJ2-1; TRBD2 agrees at 12 bases. This CDR3 contains 15 residues. V lost 10 bases and J lost 7; bases outside the gene matches: 11. The V gene's germline CDR1 is MNHEY and CDR2 SVGAGI. For the CDR3, the DNA is TGTGCCACTACGTCGTCTAGCGGGAGGGGAAATGAGCAGTTCTTC. Translation gives CATTSSSGRGNEQFF.

The rearrangement uses TRBV2 and TRBJ2-7; D possibly corresponds to TRBD2 (6 bases). The germline V gene has CDR1 SNHLY and CDR2 FYNNEI. This CDR3 is 13 amino acids long. Trimming took off 6 bases at V and 5 bases at J, with 14 bases between the two ends. The CDR3 DNA reads TGTGCCAGCAGGCGGGACCTGGGCCACGAGCAGTACTTC. This translates into CASRRDLGHEQYF.

The rearrangement uses TRBV7-9 and TRBJ1-1, with 7 positions matching TRBD1. Germline V gene sequence: CDR1 SEHNR, CDR2 FQNEAQ (reference sequence). V gave up 6 bases and J gave up 6 bases; unmatched junction bases: 7. The CDR3 has 13 amino acids. CDR3 residues: CASSFNRGAEAFF. The CDR3 DNA reads TGTGCCAGCAGTTTTAACAGGGGCGCTGAAGCTTTCTTT. The full variable domain, rest sourced from reference TRBV7-9 and TRBJ1-1, is DTGVSQNPRHKITKRGQNVTFRCDPISEHNRLYWYRQTLGQGPEFLTYFQNEAQLEKSRLLSDRFSAERPKGSFSTLEIQRTEQGDSAMYLCASSFNRGAEAFFGQGTRLTVV.

This clone was seen once. This sequence joins TRBV27 and TRBJ2-7; D remains unclear. Germline V gives CDR1 MNHEY, CDR2 SMNVEV (reference sequence). There are 13 residues in the CDR3. V gave up 3 bases and J gave up 2 bases, with 8 bases separating them. The CDR3 spells CASSLVGAYEQYF. The DNA for the CDR3 is TGTGCCAGCAGTTTGGTCGGTGCCTACGAGCAGTACTTC.

J is TRBJ2-2 and V is TRBV6-1, with unresolved D. Germline CDR1 and CDR2: MNHNS and SASEGT. Trimming pared 4 bases from V and 4 bases from J, leaving 7 bases between. The CDR3 sequence is 13 residues long. DNA for the CDR3: TGTGCCAGCAGTGGGCAGGTCACCGGGGAGCTGTTTTTT. Amino acids: CASSGQVTGELFF.

J is TRBJ2-2 and V is TRBV9, with 7 bases fitting TRBD2. The V and J ends lost 4 bases and 5 bases, in that order; junction bases with no gene match: 5. Looked up from germline, CDR1 is SGDLS and CDR2 is YYNGEE. The CDR3 is 14 amino acids. CDR3 amino acids: CASSTGTITGELFF. The CDR3 DNA is TGTGCCAGCAGCACTGGGACTATTACCGGGGAGCTGTTTTTT.

The chain joins TRBV5-6 to TRBJ2-1; possibly TRBD2 for D (6 bases). The germline CDR1 and CDR2 sequences are SGHDT and YYEEEE. The CDR3 is 13 amino acids. V lost 5 bases to trimming and J lost 7 bases, with 13 bases between them. The CDR3 reads CASRDAGRNEQFF. Here the CDR3 DNA reads TGTGCCAGCAGAGACGCGGGACGGAATGAGCAGTTCTTC.